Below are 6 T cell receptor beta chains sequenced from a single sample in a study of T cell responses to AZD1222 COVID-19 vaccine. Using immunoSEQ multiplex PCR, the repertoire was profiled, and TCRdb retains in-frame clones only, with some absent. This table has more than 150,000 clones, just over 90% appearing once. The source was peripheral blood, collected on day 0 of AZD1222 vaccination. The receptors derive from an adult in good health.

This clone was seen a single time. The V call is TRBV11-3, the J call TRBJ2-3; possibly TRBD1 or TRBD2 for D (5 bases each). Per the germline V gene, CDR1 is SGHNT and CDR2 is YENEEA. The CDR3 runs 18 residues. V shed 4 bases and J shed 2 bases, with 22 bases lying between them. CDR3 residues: CASSYPGPDFNPTDTQYF. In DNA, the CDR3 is TGTGCCAGCAGCTACCCGGGGCCCGACTTTAACCCCACAGATACGCAGTATTTT.

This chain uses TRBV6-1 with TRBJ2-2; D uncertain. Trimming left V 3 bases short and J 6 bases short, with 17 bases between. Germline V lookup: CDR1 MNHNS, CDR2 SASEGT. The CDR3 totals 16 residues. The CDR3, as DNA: TGTGCCAGCAGTGAGATAAGTAGTGGTCGGGCCGGGGAGCTGTTTTTT. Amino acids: CASSEISSGRAGELFF.

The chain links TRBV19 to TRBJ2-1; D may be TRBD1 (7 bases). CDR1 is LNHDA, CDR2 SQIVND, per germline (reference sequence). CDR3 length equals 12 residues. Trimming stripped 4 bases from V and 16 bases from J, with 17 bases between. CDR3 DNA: TGTGCCAGTAGTACAGGGGGGAACACCCCCTTCTTC. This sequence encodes CASSTGGNTPFF.

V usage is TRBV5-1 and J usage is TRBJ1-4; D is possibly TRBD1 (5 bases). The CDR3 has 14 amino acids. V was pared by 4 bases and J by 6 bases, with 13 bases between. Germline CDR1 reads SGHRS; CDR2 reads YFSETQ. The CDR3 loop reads CASSPQRGHEKLFF. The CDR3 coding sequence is TGCGCCAGCAGCCCTCAGAGGGGCCATGAAAAACTGTTTTTT. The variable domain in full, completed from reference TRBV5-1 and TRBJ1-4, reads KAGVTQTPRYLIKTRGQQVTLSCSPISGHRSVSWYQQTPGQGLQFLFEYFSETQRNKGNFPGRFSGRQFSNSRSEMNVSTLELGDSALYLCASSPQRGHEKLFFGSGTQLSVL.

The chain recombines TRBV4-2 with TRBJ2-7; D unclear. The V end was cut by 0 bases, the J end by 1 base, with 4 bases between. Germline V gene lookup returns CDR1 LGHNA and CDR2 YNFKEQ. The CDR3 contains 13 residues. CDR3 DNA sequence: TGTGCCAGCAGCCAAGATCGTTCCTACGAGCAGTACTTC. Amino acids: CASSQDRSYEQYF.

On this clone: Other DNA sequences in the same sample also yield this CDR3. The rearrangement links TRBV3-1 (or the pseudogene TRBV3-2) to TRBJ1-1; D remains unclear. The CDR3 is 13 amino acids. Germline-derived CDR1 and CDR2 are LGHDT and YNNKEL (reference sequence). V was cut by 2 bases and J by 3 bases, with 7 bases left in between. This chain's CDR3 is CASSQLGDTEAFF. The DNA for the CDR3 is TGTGCCAGCAGCCAACTCGGAGACACTGAAGCTTTCTTT.